The clone carrying this T cell receptor beta chain showed up just once. The antigen is not known. The CDR3 sequence is 14 residues long. The germline V gene has CDR1 SGHTA and CDR2 FQGNSA. Trimming removed 1 base from V and 2 bases from J, with 9 bases in between. Single viable CD3+CD4+CD8-CD45RO+ cells were sorted as the memory CD4+ T cells. Serum IgG to CMV pp150, pp28, p38 and p52 defined serostatus. After thawing, CD4+ T cells were positively selected. This entry comes from a study of memory CD4+ T cells and cytomegalovirus serostatus. Study-wide background: Healthy Belgian adult donors included roughly ten CMV-positive and 20 to 30 CMV-negative people.

Some clones are missing from TCRdb's copy, which holds only in-frame ones; the method was immunoSEQ multiplex PCR. The data hold about 27,000 clones, with about 75% observed a single time. Study-wide points: The CMV-associated TCR signature appears largely within the CD4+ memory repertoire.

This TCR derives from an adult in good health and CMV-seronegative. The sample consisted of memory CD4+ T cells from blood. The chain employs TRBV7-2 and TRBJ2-7; weak D call: TRBD2 (6 bases). The CDR3 loop is CASSLDAGPYEQYF. The CDR3 DNA follows: TGTGCCAGCAGCTTAGATGCGGGGCCCTACGAGCAGTACTTC.